The 10 T cell receptor beta chains listed next were all sequenced from one sample in a study of T cells in Graves' hyperthyroidism and ophthalmopathy. Regions amplified from RNA transcripts were the TCR beta CDR3 regions. TCR CDR3 regions were first amplified by RT-PCR with HTBI primers. TCRdb re-called the multiplex PCR reads through MiXCR, storing one row per CDR3 protein. In the table there are hundreds of thousands of distinct CDR3 sequences, about 14% of which are singletons. Specimen: blood. All receptors derive from a man aged 18 to 35 with Graves' ophthalmopathy.

The CDR3 region is CASSLVGGPTYEQYF. DNA of the CDR3: TGTGCCAGCAGCTTAGTGGGAGGGCCGACCTACGAGCAGTACTTC. This chain links TRBV7-9 with TRBJ2-7; 7 bases agree with TRBD2. The CDR3 consists of 15 residues. In germline, CDR1 is SEHNR, CDR2 FQNEAQ (reference sequence). The V gene end was trimmed by 1 base and the J gene end by 2 bases; junction bases not matched to a gene: 5.

This chain uses TRBV6-1 with TRBJ1-3; no firm D call. V was trimmed by 5 bases and J by 0 bases, leaving 17 bases between them. Looked up from germline, CDR1 is MNHNS and CDR2 is SASEGT. This CDR3 has 17 amino acids. CDR3 in amino acids: CASSTMEGLPSGNTIYF. DNA for the CDR3: TGTGCCAGCAGTACGATGGAAGGGCTCCCCTCTGGAAACACCATATATTTT.

As regards this clonotype: Just one base apart from a much larger clone, this may be a read error. The rearrangement uses TRBV2 and TRBJ2-1, with D unresolved. Germline assignment: CDR1 SNHLY and CDR2 FYNNEI. CDR3 length: 12 amino acids. Deletions cut 5 bases from V and 10 bases from J, with 12 bases between. The CDR3 reads CASSRAPLEQFF. The CDR3 region has the DNA TGTGCCAGCAGTCGGGCCCCTCTCGAGCAGTTCTTC.

This clonotype was seen ten or more times. This rearrangement joins TRBV5-1 to TRBJ2-7, with D unclear. V lost 4 bases, J lost 7 bases, and 9 bases lay in between. CDR1 SGHRS and CDR2 YFSETQ come from the germline V gene. This CDR3 is 11 amino acids long. The CDR3 coding sequence is TGCGCCAGCAGCATGTTTGGGGAGCAGTACTTC. This gives the protein CASSMFGEQYF.

Note on this clonotype: This may stem from a read error, because a much larger clone lies one nucleotide away. The J gene is TRBJ2-7, the V gene TRBV7-2; TRBD2 matches 11 bases. V gave up 1 base and J gave up 5 bases; unmatched junction bases: 4. This CDR3 is built from 15 residues. The germline CDR1 and CDR2 sequences are SGHTA and FQGNSA. The CDR3, as DNA: TGTGCCAGCAGCTTAGAGCTAGCGGGGGGCAACGAGCAGTACTTC. Translated: CASSLELAGGNEQYF.

This clonotype has a count of ten or more. This chain links TRBV11-2 with TRBJ2-7; 12 bases align to TRBD2. The CDR3 has 18 amino acids. Per the germline V gene, CDR1 is SGHAT and CDR2 is FQNNGV. Trimming cost V 1 base and J 3 bases; bases outside gene matches: 10. CDR3 sequence reads: CASSLVLGLAGWYYEQYF. The CDR3 bases are TGTGCCAGCAGCTTAGTTTTGGGACTAGCGGGTTGGTACTACGAGCAGTACTTC.

For this clonotype: The junction does not match germline at one end; this may be a read error. The chain employs TRBV7-7 and TRBJ2-2, with 8 bases matching TRBD2. Germline V gives CDR1 SSHAT, CDR2 FNYEAQ (reference sequence). The CDR3 length is 17 residues. DNA for the CDR3: TGTGCTAGCAGCTTCGGAGGGGGGACTAGAAACACCGGGGAGCTGTTTTTT. Protein: CASSFGGGTRNTGELFF.

This clonotype has ten or more counts. The chain couples TRBV14 to TRBJ2-3; D may be TRBD1 (5 bases). The germline V gene encodes CDR1 SGHDN and CDR2 FVKESK. CDR3 length: 16 amino acids. V was trimmed by 2 bases and J by 0 bases, leaving 12 bases between them. The CDR3 protein is CASSQIGHSSTDTQYF. The CDR3 region has the DNA TGTGCCAGCAGCCAAATCGGACACTCTAGCACAGATACGCAGTATTTT.

The rearrangement joins TRBV9 to TRBJ1-4; 9 nucleotides agree with TRBD1. The trim removed 1 base at V and 10 bases at J, leaving 11 bases unmatched. This CDR3 contains 16 residues. CDR1 SGDLS and CDR2 YYNGEE come from the germline V gene. In nucleotides, the CDR3 is TGTGCCAGCAGCGTAAGTGGGGGACAGGGTCATGGAAAACTGTTTTTT. It translates to CASSVSGGQGHGKLFF.

A remark on this clonotype: A much larger clone differs by one base, so this may be a read error. The chain is built from TRBV10-3 and TRBJ2-1, with 9 bases identical to TRBD1. The CDR3 is made up of 16 amino acids. J gave up 7 bases and V 4 bases, and 11 bases lay outside the gene matches. CDR1 and CDR2 from the germline V gene are ENHRY and SYGVKD. The CDR3 spells CAISATSGTGFNEQFF. The CDR3 DNA follows: TGTGCCATCAGTGCGACGTCCGGGACAGGGTTTAATGAGCAGTTCTTC.